This entry features one T cell receptor (beta chain) sequence. Generated by immunoSEQ multiplex PCR, the TCRdb table keeps only in-frame clones and is missing some. The table has about 64,000 clones, approximately 88% seen once. The length of the CDR3 is 14 residues. V gave up 2 bases and J gave up 8 bases, with 14 bases separating them. The germline gives CDR1 SGHTA, CDR2 FQGNSA. This record comes from a study of OX40 agonist ivuxolimab in advanced cancers. The sequences come from CD4+ or CD8+ T cells sorted from blood, collected in a trial of the OX40 agonist ivuxolimab. This clonotype was obtained from an adult with an advanced solid tumor such as melanoma, head and neck, liver or kidney cancer. J is TRBJ2-3 and V is TRBV7-2; D may be TRBD2 (6 bases). CDR3 nucleotide sequence: TGTGCCAGCAGCTTACTACCGTCCGGGGGTACGCAGTATTTT. Protein sequence: CASSLLPSGGTQYF.